This T cell receptor beta chain is from a study of blood T cell repertoires in COVID-19 (dated by TCRdb to the early 2020s). Broadly, across the study: Samples from collaborators originated in the United States, Italy and Spain and spanned both the acute and convalescent phases of COVID-19. The material from the prospective study consisted of cDNA or gDNA derived from T cells, B-cell-depleted T cells, or PBMCs. Deeply sampled blood TCRbeta repertoires from subjects exposed to, actively infected with, or recovered from COVID-19 were included in the dataset. The repertoires were released in a freely available public database meant as a resource for research on the immune response to SARS-CoV-2. Samples came from the ongoing ImmuneRACE study (first 160 participants) plus 1,254 subjects from 6 global collaborators. Nearly every sample came with metadata listing a de-identified subject ID, COVID-19 status, age in years and sex. Where available, HLA class I and class II types were taken from metadata supplied by the sample provider and were not determined by assay-based typing.

The immunoSEQ Assay, a bias-controlled multiplex PCR, was used to amplify TCRbeta CDR3 regions from genomic DNA. Per the source publication's procedure: The number of nucleated cells in each sample was estimated by amplification of reference gene primers within the assay. To quantify the absolute abundance of each unique TCRbeta CDR3 rearrangement, sequence reads were collapsed and filtered. For each sample, productive Simpson clonality was calculated by taking the square root of Simpson's diversity index across productive rearrangements. TCRdb obtained this table from immuneACCESS and retained in-frame rearrangements with V and J assigned. These tables miss some clones; where compared with another copy, unresolved V genes account for less than half of the shortfall, and the remainder is unexplained. V and J calls and clone size are copied from that table; D and trimming were computed from the DNA. The sample includes roughly 250,000 clones, with 65% to 80% observed a single time. The ten biggest clones cover 3% to 4% of the sample.

Via the germline V gene, CDR1 is MRHNA and CDR2 SNTAGT. V and J are trimmed by 4 bases and 4 bases, and the gene matches miss 3 bases of the junction. Including cysteine and phenylalanine, the CDR3 has 15 amino acids. Only the CDR3 region is kept as DNA, spanning 45 bases read in frame from base 1. Beyond this particular receptor, the publication reports: The quantity of clinical and demographic metadata differed by source and by participant and was supplied without curation.

Points on this clone: Its antigen remains unidentified. Within one base of it there is no much larger clone, and no base qualities were kept. The sample contains more than one DNA sequence encoding this CDR3.

Each collaborating institution followed its own protocols to collect whole blood in K2EDTA tubes. For TCRbeta analysis, collaborators shipped samples in one of three forms: frozen whole blood, isolated PBMCs, or DNA extracted from either of those sample types. The rearrangement joined TRBV6-4 to TRBJ2-3; 12 bases in the middle match TRBD2. Material for sequencing was peripheral blood. This sequence originates from a woman aged 40 to 50 with active or convalescent COVID-19. The CDR3 protein sequence reads: CASSASSGGADTQYF. Here is the DNA: TGTGCCAGCAGTGCATCTAGCGGGGGGGCAGATACGCAGTATTTT.